One sample yielded the 13 T cell receptor beta chains listed below, sequenced in a study of Ad26.COV2.S vaccination and SARS-CoV-2 variants. The repertoire was sequenced with immunoSEQ multiplex PCR; TCRdb's copy has only in-frame clones and lacks some. Among more than 150,000 clones, around nine tenths were seen once, and the ten largest hold 5.5% to 6%. Sequencing used peripheral blood, obtained after recovery from COVID-19. The source is a human donor who had recovered from COVID-19.

This chain connects TRBV2 to TRBJ2-3; D call uncertain. Germline CDR1 reads SNHLY; CDR2 reads FYNNEI. This CDR3 spans 15 amino acids. The V and J ends lost 4 bases and 2 bases respectively, with 13 bases between them. DNA of the CDR3: TGTGCCAGCAGTGCCTGGACGATATACACAGATACGCAGTATTTT. This codes for CASSAWTIYTDTQYF.

The rearrangement uses TRBV20-1 and TRBJ1-2; D call uncertain. Trimming left V 8 bases short and J 6 bases short, with 7 bases between. CDR1 DFQATT and CDR2 SNEGSKA come from the germline V gene (reference sequence). CDR3 length equals 9 residues. The CDR3 is CSSVDGYTF. The CDR3 coding sequence is TGCAGTTCGGTCGATGGCTACACCTTC.

The chain uses TRBV5-5 and TRBJ2-3, with D perhaps TRBD1 (6 bases). Germline CDR1 reads SGHKS; CDR2 reads YYEKEE (reference sequence). The V end was cut by 0 bases, the J end by 6 bases, with 20 bases between. The CDR3 runs to 17 residues. CDR3 DNA sequence: TGTGCCAGCAGCTTGGTTCTGGGGGCGAGTGGGGCGGATACGCAGTATTTT. It is translated as CASSLVLGASGADTQYF. The whole variable domain, remainder taken from reference TRBV5-5 and TRBJ2-3, is DAGVTQSPTHLIKTRGQQVTLRCSPISGHKSVSWYQQVLGQGPQFIFQYYEKEERGRGNFPDRFSARQFPNYSSELNVNALLLGDSALYLCASSLVLGASGADTQYFGPGTRLTVL.

The V and J genes are TRBV27 and TRBJ2-5, with D possibly TRBD1 on 6 matching bases. The CDR3 contains 13 residues. V was trimmed by 5 bases and J by 3 bases, leaving 10 bases between them. CDR1 is MNHEY, CDR2 SMNVEV, per germline (reference sequence). CDR3 nucleotide sequence: TGTGCCAGCAGTCGACAGGCCGAAGAGACCCAGTACTTC. It yields the protein CASSRQAEETQYF.

The chain employs TRBV6-5 and TRBJ2-3; the match to TRBD2 covers 8 bases. The CDR3 totals 15 residues. V was clipped by 6 bases and J by 2 bases; unmatched bases: 7. Germline V gives CDR1 MNHEY, CDR2 SVGAGI. CDR3 sequence (DNA): TGTGCCAGCAGATCCCGGACTAGCATCACAGATACGCAGTATTTT. Protein: CASRSRTSITDTQYF.

V gene TRBV5-1 combines with J gene TRBJ2-1; 7 positions match TRBD1. CDR1 SGHRS and CDR2 YFSETQ come from the germline V gene. The V and J ends lost 2 bases and 6 bases, in that order; junction bases with no gene match: 8. There are 15 residues in the CDR3. For the CDR3, the DNA is TGCGCCAGCAGCTTTACACAGGGGACCTTCAATGAGCAGTTCTTC. It yields the protein CASSFTQGTFNEQFF.

The chain has TRBV6-6 and TRBJ1-1; the D is unclear. This CDR3 contains 12 residues. The V end lost 0 bases, the J end lost 8 bases, and 7 bases lay between the germline ends. Per germline, CDR1 MNHNY and CDR2 SVGAGI (reference sequence). The CDR3, as DNA: TGTGCCAGCAGTTACTCGAACGGAGAAGCTTTCTTT. It is translated as CASSYSNGEAFF.

The V gene is TRBV7-3, the J gene TRBJ2-7; 9 positions agree with TRBD2. J lost 0 bases, V lost 2 bases, and 5 bases had no gene match. Per germline, CDR1 SGHTA and CDR2 FQGTGA. The CDR3 loop spans 16 amino acids. The CDR3 bases are TGTGCCAGCAGCTTAGGAGCTAGCGGGACCTCCTACGAGCAGTACTTC. Its translation is CASSLGASGTSYEQYF.

The genes are TRBV24-1 and TRBJ2-1; TRBD2 might be the D (5 bases). CDR3 length: 16 amino acids. Trimming left V 2 bases short and J 0 bases short, with 10 bases between. Germline loops: CDR1 KGHDR, CDR2 SFDVKD. CDR3 amino acids: CATSDSRADSYNEQFF. Here the CDR3 DNA reads TGTGCCACCAGTGATTCGAGAGCGGACTCCTACAATGAGCAGTTCTTC.

This clone turned up a few times. V usage is TRBV3-1 (or the pseudogene TRBV3-2) and J usage is TRBJ1-1, with D perhaps TRBD1 (6 bases). Trimming removed 1 base from V and 4 bases from J, with 10 bases in between. CDR1 is LGHDT and CDR2 is YNNKEL in the germline V gene (reference sequence). The CDR3 extends over 14 amino acids. The CDR3 is CASSQGYRVTEAFF. CDR3 nucleotide sequence: TGTGCCAGCAGCCAAGGGTACAGGGTCACTGAAGCTTTCTTT.

This clone is a singleton in its sample. The genes are TRBV5-1 and TRBJ1-3; weak D call: TRBD1 (6 bases). V was trimmed by 5 bases and J by 0 bases, leaving 18 bases between them. The CDR3 runs to 17 residues. The germline V gene encodes CDR1 SGHRS and CDR2 YFSETQ. The CDR3 is CASRSTGTSTSGNTIYF. DNA for the CDR3: TGCGCCAGCAGATCTACCGGGACATCCACCTCTGGAAACACCATATATTTT.

CDR3: CASSKVAFFSYEQYF. For the CDR3, the DNA is TGTGCCAGCAGCAAAGTGGCATTTTTCTCCTACGAGCAGTACTTC. This chain joins TRBV21-1 and TRBJ2-7; the table names TRBD1, a call not compared with the DNA. TRBV21-1 corresponds to a pseudogene. The CDR3 consists of 15 residues.

The V gene is TRBV11-3, the J gene TRBJ2-5, with D perhaps matching TRBD1 (6 bases). Trimming cost V 5 bases and J 3 bases, with 10 bases left between them. The V gene's germline CDR1 is SGHNT and CDR2 YENEEA. The CDR3 consists of 13 residues. CDR3 amino acids: CASSRTVEETQYF. The CDR3 DNA reads TGTGCCAGCAGCCGGACAGTGGAAGAGACCCAGTACTTC.